The 27 T cell receptor beta chains presented below share a single source sample, sequenced in a study of blood T cell repertoires in COVID-19 (TCRdb year 2020). Libraries were built with the immunoSEQ multiplex PCR assay. Imported from immuneACCESS, the table was reduced by TCRdb to in-frame sequences with V and J called. These copies leave out some clones; in studies compared against another copy, an unresolved V gene accounts for under half, and the cause of the remainder is not known. In this sample the table shows 97,000 or so clones, 79% of which occur a single time. Together, the top ten hold about a sixth of the sample. Sequencing used peripheral blood. Receptors originate from a woman aged 80 or over with active or convalescent COVID-19.

The gene calls are TRBV27 and TRBJ2-3, with D uncertain. Trimming left V 5 bases short and J 1 base short, with 7 bases between. The CDR3 sequence is 13 residues long. From germline, CDR1 is MNHEY and CDR2 SMNVEV (reference sequence). The CDR3 nucleotides read TGTGCCAGCAGTCCCGGAGGCACAGATACGCAGTATTTT. Protein: CASSPGGTDTQYF.

The chain combines TRBV6-1 with TRBJ2-5; no clear D. With 1 base removed from V and 5 bases from J, the gap between germline ends came to 8 bases. CDR3 length equals 13 residues. Germline CDR1 MNHNS, CDR2 SASEGT. CDR3: CASSEVVRETQYF. The CDR3 DNA is TGTGCCAGCAGTGAAGTTGTCCGTGAGACCCAGTACTTC.

This clone was observed a single time. This rearrangement joins TRBV7-3 to TRBJ2-1, with a tentative D call TRBD1 (7 bases). The germline V and J ends were trimmed by 1 base and 2 bases, with 15 bases remaining between them. CDR1 is SGHTA, CDR2 FQGTGA, per germline. The CDR3 covers 17 residues. CDR3 residues: CASSLIGGGAAYNEQFF. The CDR3 DNA follows: TGTGCCAGCAGCTTAATTGGAGGGGGCGCTGCCTACAATGAGCAGTTCTTC.

The rearrangement joins TRBV2 to TRBJ2-1; D is ambiguous. Per germline, CDR1 SNHLY and CDR2 FYNNEI. The V end lost 4 bases, the J end lost 8 bases, and 6 bases lay between the germline ends. The CDR3 spans 11 residues. Here the CDR3 DNA reads TGTGCCAGCAGTGCTGAGGATGAGCAGTTCTTC. This codes for CASSAEDEQFF.

This sequence joins TRBV24-1 and TRBJ1-1, with a possible D match to TRBD1 (6 bases). The length of the CDR3 is 15 residues. Germline-derived CDR1 and CDR2 are KGHDR and SFDVKD. V shed 11 bases and J shed 4 bases, with 22 bases lying between them. This CDR3 is CAILRFTRGSTEAFF. CDR3 sequence (DNA): TGTGCCATACTTCGATTCACCAGGGGCTCCACTGAAGCTTTCTTT.

The chain couples TRBV9 to TRBJ2-1; no clear D. V lost 0 bases, J lost 3 bases, and 10 bases lay in between. The CDR3 sequence is 15 residues long. Germline CDR1 and CDR2: SGDLS and YYNGEE. The CDR3: CASSVGGDLYNEQFF. The CDR3 coding sequence is TGTGCCAGCAGCGTAGGTGGAGATCTCTACAATGAGCAGTTCTTC. The full variable domain, completed using reference TRBV9 and TRBJ2-1, is DSGVTQTPKHLITATGQRVTLRCSPRSGDLSVYWYQQSLDQGLQFLIQYYNGEERAKGNILERFSAQQFPDLHSELNLSSLELGDSALYFCASSVGGDLYNEQFFGPGTRLTVL.

The rearrangement links TRBV11-2 to TRBJ2-1, with 8 nucleotides matching TRBD2. The CDR3 runs 13 residues. V shed 4 bases and J 15 bases; nucleotides not matched to a gene: 11. Per the germline V gene, CDR1 is SGHAT and CDR2 is FQNNGV. The CDR3 coding sequence is TGTGCCAGCAGCTCGAATCTAGCGGGCTCTCCGTTCTTC. Translated, it gives CASSSNLAGSPFF.

This clone was detected once. The V gene is TRBV9, the J gene TRBJ1-5; weak D call: TRBD1 (5 bases). This CDR3 comprises 15 residues. The V end was cut by 0 bases, the J end by 2 bases, with 9 bases between. Germline CDR1 reads SGDLS; CDR2 reads YYNGEE. The CDR3 loop is CASSVGGVGNQPQHF. The CDR3, as DNA: TGTGCCAGCAGCGTAGGGGGGGTTGGCAATCAGCCCCAGCATTTT.

The chain joins TRBV2 to TRBJ2-2, with TRBD2 matching over 8 bases. The CDR3 totals 15 residues. Germline CDR1 is SNHLY and CDR2 is FYNNEI. The junction had 4 bases not matched to a gene; V was cut back by 4 bases and J by 3 bases. CDR3 loop: CASSGAGGYTGELFF. The CDR3 DNA follows: TGTGCCAGCAGTGGGGCGGGAGGTTACACCGGGGAGCTGTTTTTT.

This rearrangement joins TRBV6-6 to TRBJ2-7; 7 bases match TRBD1. Germline V CDR1 and CDR2: MNHNY, SVGAGI (reference sequence). J gave up 0 bases and V 5 bases, and 16 bases lay outside the gene matches. The CDR3 totals 18 residues. CDR3 bases: TGTGCCAGCAGTCACACCTCCCGCATCAGACAGGGCTCCTACGAGCAGTACTTC. Encoded protein: CASSHTSRIRQGSYEQYF.

The V call is TRBV18, the J call TRBJ2-7, with 10 bases matching TRBD2. Germline lookup yields CDR1 KGHSH and CDR2 LQKENI. CDR3 length equals 16 residues. Unmatched junction bases numbered 7, after V lost 2 bases and J lost 3 bases. This chain's CDR3 is CASSPIGLAEVYEQYF. The CDR3, as DNA: TGTGCCAGCTCACCAATCGGACTAGCGGAGGTCTACGAGCAGTACTTC. The variable domain in full, completed from reference TRBV18 and TRBJ2-7, reads NAGVMQNPRHLVRRRGQEARLRCSPMKGHSHVYWYRQLPEEGLKFMVYLQKENIIDESGMPKERFSAEFPKEGPSILRIQQVVRGDSAAYFCASSPIGLAEVYEQYFGPGTRLTVT.

This chain joins TRBV24-1 and TRBJ2-5, with a weak D call TRBD1 (6 bases). Germline CDR1 reads KGHDR; CDR2 reads SFDVKD. There are 15 residues in the CDR3. The ends were cut back, 4 bases at V and 0 bases at J, with 11 bases in the middle. CDR3 sequence (DNA): TGTGCCACCAGTGACCCTGACAGGTACCAAGAGACCCAGTACTTC. This gives the protein CATSDPDRYQETQYF.

The chain uses TRBV7-8 and TRBJ1-1; 7 bases are shared with TRBD1. The germline V gene encodes CDR1 SGHVS and CDR2 FQNEAQ. The CDR3 has 14 residues. The junction had 8 bases not matched to a gene; V was cut back by 5 bases and J by 5 bases. CDR3 residues: CASSIDRVTTEAFF. CDR3 DNA sequence: TGTGCCAGCAGCATCGACAGGGTCACAACTGAAGCTTTCTTT.

The V call is TRBV5-6, the J call TRBJ2-7; TRBD1 matches at 7 bases. V shed 4 bases, J shed 3 bases, and the junction held 7 bases outside the gene matches. The CDR3 has 14 amino acids. The germline gives CDR1 SGHDT, CDR2 YYEEEE. The CDR3 nucleotides are TGTGCCAGCAGCGCCTGGACAGGAGGCTACGAGCAGTACTTC. Translating it yields CASSAWTGGYEQYF.

The genes are TRBV6-5 and TRBJ2-1; no reliable D call. Trimming removed 0 bases from V and 10 bases from J, with 4 bases in between. Germline V gene sequence: CDR1 MNHEY, CDR2 SVGAGI. This CDR3 has 11 amino acids. CDR3 coding DNA: TGTGCCAGCAGTTACTCTGAGGAGCAGTTCTTC. Translated, it gives CASSYSEEQFF.

This chain links TRBV6-6 with TRBJ2-1; 8 bases align to TRBD2. CDR1 is MNHNY and CDR2 is SVGAGI in the germline V gene (reference sequence). V was clipped by 4 bases and J by 13 bases; unmatched bases: 6. This CDR3 comprises 12 residues. The CDR3 nucleotides read TGTGCCAGCAGTTCAACTGCGGGAGGCCAGTTCTTC. Translating it yields CASSSTAGGQFF.

This clone has a handful of counts. J is TRBJ1-2 and V is TRBV7-9; 9 nucleotides agree with TRBD1. With 5 bases clipped from V and 5 bases from J, the junction kept 6 bases outside the gene matches. The germline CDR1 and CDR2 sequences are SEHNR and FQNEAQ (reference sequence). The CDR3 has 14 amino acids. CDR3 nucleotides: TGTGCCAGCAGCCTCCGGGACAGGGATTATGGCTACACCTTC. The encoded protein is CASSLRDRDYGYTF. The full variable domain, rest sourced from reference TRBV7-9 and TRBJ1-2, is DTGVSQNPRHKITKRGQNVTFRCDPISEHNRLYWYRQTLGQGPEFLTYFQNEAQLEKSRLLSDRFSAERPKGSFSTLEIQRTEQGDSAMYLCASSLRDRDYGYTFGSGTRLTVV.

This chain joins TRBV29-1 and TRBJ2-1, with D hard to call. CDR3 length: 16 residues. Germline V gene data show CDR1 as SQVTM and CDR2 as ANQGSEA. V was trimmed by 5 bases and J by 0 bases, leaving 17 bases between them. As DNA, the CDR3 is TGCAGCGTTCTGAGTAGTCTTACGAGCTCCTACAATGAGCAGTTCTTC. It codes for CSVLSSLTSSYNEQFF.

The genes are TRBV14 and TRBJ1-4, with 10 bases matching TRBD1. The V segment lost 4 bases and the J segment 8 bases; nucleotides outside the gene matches: 10. Germline V gene lookup returns CDR1 SGHDN and CDR2 FVKESK. This CDR3 contains 16 residues. In DNA, the CDR3 is TGTGCCAGCAGCCCCGACAGGGGGCGAGTCGGAGAAAAACTGTTTTTT. This sequence encodes CASSPDRGRVGEKLFF.

The chain uses TRBV28 and TRBJ1-2; D uncertain. With 2 bases removed from V and 7 bases from J, the gap between germline ends came to 11 bases. In germline, CDR1 is MDHEN, CDR2 SYDVKM. The length of the CDR3 is 13 residues. The DNA of the CDR3 is TGTGCCAGCAGTTTAGGGCAGTCCTTTGGCTACACCTTC. Protein sequence: CASSLGQSFGYTF.

The V gene is TRBV11-2, the J gene TRBJ2-4; D gene uncertain. V shed 2 bases and J shed 0 bases, with 11 bases lying between them. This CDR3 comprises 16 residues. Germline V gene data show CDR1 as SGHAT and CDR2 as FQNNGV. The CDR3 protein is CASSLRLAIAKNIQYF. The CDR3 nucleotides are TGTGCCAGCAGCTTAAGATTAGCCATAGCCAAAAACATTCAGTACTTC.

The rearrangement joins TRBV18 to TRBJ1-1, with a weak D call TRBD1 (5 bases). The ends were cut back, 3 bases at V and 1 base at J, with 12 bases in the middle. This CDR3 contains 15 residues. Germline loops: CDR1 KGHSH, CDR2 LQKENI. The CDR3 loop is CASSPVGQQNTEAFF. CDR3 DNA: TGTGCCAGCTCACCCGTGGGGCAGCAGAACACTGAAGCTTTCTTT.

The genes are TRBV4-2 and TRBJ1-2; no reliable D call. CDR3 length equals 16 residues. V was pared by 0 bases and J by 3 bases, with 14 bases between. Per the germline V gene, CDR1 is LGHNA and CDR2 is YNFKEQ. In DNA, the CDR3 is TGTGCCAGCAGCCAAGATGGTGGTAGTAGAGACTATGGCTACACCTTC. It is translated as CASSQDGGSRDYGYTF.

The chain couples TRBV29-1 to TRBJ2-7; D ambiguous. CDR1 and CDR2 from the germline V gene are SQVTM and ANQGSEA. V was clipped by 4 bases and J by 3 bases, with 4 bases between them. This CDR3 contains 10 residues. This CDR3 reads CSVGSYEQYF. CDR3 bases: TGCAGCGTTGGCAGCTACGAGCAGTACTTC.

The rearrangement joins TRBV7-2 to TRBJ2-5; TRBD2 might be the D (6 bases). The CDR3 runs 16 residues. V dropped 4 bases and J dropped 4 bases, with 19 bases sitting between them. Germline V CDR1 and CDR2: SGHTA, FQGNSA. The CDR3 sequence is CASSSTSRERRETQYF. The DNA of the CDR3 is TGTGCCAGCAGCTCCACTAGTCGGGAGAGGAGAGAGACCCAGTACTTC.

This rearrangement joins TRBV13 to TRBJ1-6, with D unresolved. CDR3 length equals 17 residues. Trimming took off 4 bases at V and 6 bases at J, with 19 bases between the two ends. Per germline, CDR1 PRHDT and CDR2 FYEKMQ (reference sequence). DNA of the CDR3: TGTGCCAGCAGCTCAACACGCGGGCAGTCTGTTAATTCACCCCTCCACTTT. This encodes CASSSTRGQSVNSPLHF.

The chain links TRBV6-2 or TRBV6-3 to TRBJ2-7; 9 bases fit TRBD1. Germline CDR1 reads MNHEY; CDR2 reads SVGEGT. The CDR3 extends over 19 amino acids. V dropped 2 bases and J dropped 5; count of bases not matched to a gene: 19. The CDR3: CASSYPSLGLGQGKHEQYF. CDR3 nucleotides: TGTGCCAGCAGTTACCCATCTCTTGGCCTCGGACAGGGGAAGCACGAGCAGTACTTC.